These 4 T cell receptor beta chains were all obtained from the same sample, sequenced in a study of T cell repertoires in cytomegalovirus infection. No antigen has been assigned to these receptors. Each CDR3 protein is one row after TCRdb ran MiXCR on the reads. Here the sample spans fewer than 150,000 distinct CDR3 sequences, roughly 30% being singletons. This material consisted of CD8+ T cells from cultured PBMCs, taken from culture after CMV antigen stimulation. The receptor set was obtained from a human donor in good health (CMV status not recorded). Some clones in this sample may be carry-over from other donors' samples.

The J gene is TRBJ2-2, the V gene TRBV6-5, with 9 bases fitting TRBD2. Germline CDR1 reads MNHEY; CDR2 reads SVGAGI. The V and J ends lost 0 bases and 3 bases, in that order; junction bases with no gene match: 17. The CDR3 is 21 amino acids. The CDR3 region has the DNA TGTGCCAGCAGTTACTCGACATCGGAGATTAGGGTAGCGGGGGACACCGGGGAGCTGTTTTTT. It is translated as CASSYSTSEIRVAGDTGELFF.

This clonotype was observed a few times. This chain joins TRBV28 and TRBJ1-3; the match to TRBD1 covers 7 bases. The CDR3 consists of 15 residues. Trimming cost V 6 bases and J 0 bases; bases outside gene matches: 5. Germline V gene data show CDR1 as MDHEN and CDR2 as SYDVKM. Here the CDR3 reads CASRTQGHSGNTIYF. For the CDR3, the DNA is TGTGCCAGCAGAACACAGGGGCACTCTGGAAACACCATATATTTT.

Details on this clonotype: At one end, the junction sequence differs from germline, possibly due to a read error. The chain employs TRBV19 and TRBJ1-1; D is ambiguous. The germline V gene has CDR1 LNHDA and CDR2 SQIVND (reference sequence). There are 14 residues in the CDR3. DNA of the CDR3: TGTGCCAGTAGTACGGGTACACAAAACACTGGAGCTTTCTTT. Its protein product is CASSTGTQNTGAFF. The full variable domain, in which reference TRBV19 and TRBJ1-1 provide the parts outside the CDR3, is DGGITQSPKYLFRKEGQNVTLSCEQNLNHDAMYWYRQDPGQGLRLIYYSQIVNDFQKGDIAEGYSVSREKKESFPLTVTSAQKNPTAFYLCASSTGTQNTGAFFGQGTRLTVV.

This clonotype was counted a few times. This chain joins TRBV27 and TRBJ2-7; D might be TRBD1 (6 bases). V lost 5 bases, J lost 1 base, and 15 bases lay in between. CDR3 length: 15 residues. The V gene's germline CDR1 is MNHEY and CDR2 SMNVEV (reference sequence). The CDR3 sequence is CASSPPSTGSYEQYF. DNA for the CDR3: TGTGCCAGCAGTCCGCCCTCCACAGGGTCCTACGAGCAGTACTTC.